A single sample is the source of the 32 T cell receptor beta chains below, sequenced in a study of control samples from healthy donors and cancer patients. The repertoire was sequenced with immunoSEQ multiplex PCR; TCRdb's copy has only in-frame clones and lacks some. The sample records under 450,000 clones, approximately 90% being singletons. Input material: PBMCs. Every receptor here comes from a middle-aged man with head and neck cancer.

The chain is built from TRBV7-2 and TRBJ1-5, with 8 bases fitting TRBD1. The V and J ends lost 5 bases and 7 bases, in that order; junction bases with no gene match: 7. Germline V gives CDR1 SGHTA, CDR2 FQGNSA. The CDR3 length is 14 residues. The CDR3 DNA reads TGTGCCAGCAGCCTGACAGGGGAGGTACAGCCCCAGCATTTT. It codes for CASSLTGEVQPQHF.

The V and J genes are TRBV20-1 and TRBJ1-5, with D possibly matching TRBD1 (5 bases). V shed 8 bases and J shed 6 bases, with 8 bases lying between them. CDR1 is DFQATT and CDR2 is SNEGSKA in the germline V gene (reference sequence). The CDR3 has 10 amino acids. In DNA form, the CDR3 reads TGCAGTACTGGGGGTCAGCCCCAGCATTTT. It specifies CSTGGQPQHF.

V and J are TRBV19 and TRBJ2-2; TRBD2 matches at 9 bases. The V segment lost 3 bases and the J segment 6 bases; nucleotides outside the gene matches: 2. This CDR3 is 14 amino acids long. Per germline, CDR1 LNHDA and CDR2 SQIVND (reference sequence). DNA for the CDR3: TGTGCCAGTAGTATTAGCGGGGGTTCCGGGGAGCTGTTTTTT. Translating it yields CASSISGGSGELFF. The full variable domain, its missing parts supplied by reference TRBV19 and TRBJ2-2, is DGGITQSPKYLFRKEGQNVTLSCEQNLNHDAMYWYRQDPGQGLRLIYYSQIVNDFQKGDIAEGYSVSREKKESFPLTVTSAQKNPTAFYLCASSISGGSGELFFGEGSRLTVL.

The sample holds one count of this clone. The chain recombines TRBV15 with TRBJ1-4, with TRBD1 as a possible D gene (5 bases). V was trimmed by 2 bases and J by 7 bases, leaving 14 bases between them. The V gene's germline CDR1 is LNHNV and CDR2 YYDKDF (reference sequence). The CDR3 is 15 residues long. The CDR3 DNA reads TGTGCCACCAGCAGACCGGGACTTAGGATTGAAAAACTGTTTTTT. Encoded protein: CATSRPGLRIEKLFF.

In its sample, this clone was seen once. The chain recombines TRBV18 with TRBJ2-5; D is unclear. Trimming left V 2 bases short and J 5 bases short, with 9 bases between. This CDR3 has 13 residues. CDR1 KGHSH and CDR2 LQKENI come from the germline V gene. CDR3 nucleotides: TGTGCCAGCTCACCAAAGGGTGGGGAGACCCAGTACTTC. This gives the protein CASSPKGGETQYF.

The chain is built from TRBV27 and TRBJ2-4, with D maybe TRBD1 (5 bases). Trimming stripped 5 bases from V and 6 bases from J, with 8 bases between. Germline CDR1 reads MNHEY; CDR2 reads SMNVEV (reference sequence). The CDR3 is made up of 12 amino acids. In nucleotides, the CDR3 is TGTGCCAGCAGTGGACACCTAAACATTCAGTACTTC. Amino acid sequence: CASSGHLNIQYF.

The V call is TRBV25-1, the J call TRBJ2-2; tentatively, D is TRBD1 (6 bases). The V gene lost 2 bases and the J gene lost 4 bases, with 17 bases spanning the gap. The CDR3 spans 17 residues. Germline V gene sequence: CDR1 MGHDK, CDR2 SYGVNS. The CDR3 sequence is CASSERIQGRGTGELFF. CDR3 sequence (DNA): TGTGCCAGCAGTGAAAGGATACAGGGTCGTGGCACCGGGGAGCTGTTTTTT.

This chain joins TRBV24-1 and TRBJ2-5; 8 bases agree with TRBD1. The V segment lost 5 bases and the J segment 5 bases; nucleotides outside the gene matches: 9. The CDR3 is 15 residues long. Per the germline V gene, CDR1 is KGHDR and CDR2 is SFDVKD. CDR3 nucleotides: TGTGCCACCAGTGTCTCCGGACAGGGAGTGGAGACCCAGTACTTC. Protein product: CATSVSGQGVETQYF.

This clone was picked up one time. The chain joins TRBV29-1 to TRBJ1-2; D remains ambiguous. Between the trimmed V and J ends, which lost 4 bases and 2 bases, there was a span of 20 bases. There are 16 residues in the CDR3. Germline V gives CDR1 SQVTM, CDR2 ANQGSEA. The chain's CDR3 is CSVGGGSGGANYGYTF. CDR3 in DNA: TGCAGCGTTGGAGGCGGAAGTGGCGGTGCCAACTATGGCTACACCTTC.

The chain links TRBV16 to TRBJ2-3, with unresolved D. Germline V CDR1 and CDR2: KGHSY, FQNENV. V lost 2 bases and J 0 bases, leaving 6 bases between the germline ends. The CDR3 spans 14 residues. As DNA, the CDR3 is TGTGCCAGCAGCCAAGAGAAGAGCACAGATACGCAGTATTTT. This encodes CASSQEKSTDTQYF.

The chain joins TRBV24-1 to TRBJ1-2, with D unresolved. V was clipped by 5 bases and J by 4 bases, with 10 bases between them. This CDR3 contains 13 residues. Germline assignment: CDR1 KGHDR and CDR2 SFDVKD. CDR3: CATSVGLGYGYTF. As DNA, the CDR3 is TGTGCCACCAGTGTCGGCCTGGGCTATGGCTACACCTTC.

Details on this clone: The same CDR3 arises from other DNA sequences in this sample as well. The V call is TRBV27, the J call TRBJ1-4; D is undetermined. The CDR3 is 14 amino acids. Germline values: CDR1 MNHEY, CDR2 SMNVEV (reference sequence). Trimming pared 3 bases from V and 0 bases from J, leaving 5 bases between. The CDR3 here is CASSFVATNEKLFF. The CDR3 DNA reads as TGTGCCAGCAGTTTCGTTGCAACTAATGAAAAACTGTTTTTT.

A word on this clone: The identical CDR3 is also encoded by other nucleotide sequences in the sample. V and J are TRBV4-2 and TRBJ1-4, with D unclear. V was pared by 0 bases and J by 8 bases, with 7 bases between. The CDR3 extends over 13 amino acids. Germline CDR1 LGHNA, CDR2 YNFKEQ. CDR3 nucleotides: TGTGCCAGCAGCCAAGATCGCGCGGAAAAACTGTTTTTT. This gives the protein CASSQDRAEKLFF.

This chain uses TRBV9 with TRBJ1-1, with a tentative D call TRBD1 (5 bases). V lost 6 bases, J lost 0 bases, and 15 bases lay in between. Germline-derived CDR1 and CDR2 are SGDLS and YYNGEE. The CDR3 spans 15 residues. CDR3 sequence (DNA): TGTGCCAGCACCGCCGGGGCAAGCATGAACACTGAAGCTTTCTTT. Translating gives CASTAGASMNTEAFF.

This clone was picked up one time. The chain is built from TRBV7-3 and TRBJ2-1; 7 positions agree with TRBD1. With V trimmed by 4 bases and J by 6 bases, 3 bases remained unmatched. This CDR3 is 13 amino acids long. Germline V gene sequence: CDR1 SGHTA, CDR2 FQGTGA. CDR3 residues: CASSWGQFNEQFF. In DNA form, the CDR3 reads TGTGCCAGCAGCTGGGGACAGTTCAATGAGCAGTTCTTC.

The J gene is TRBJ1-4, the V gene TRBV19; 7 nucleotides align to TRBD1. J gave up 2 bases and V 5 bases, and 5 bases lay outside the gene matches. CDR3 length equals 15 residues. Germline values: CDR1 LNHDA, CDR2 SQIVND (reference sequence). The CDR3: CASSGGQSTNEKLFF. For the CDR3, the DNA is TGTGCCAGTAGTGGGGGACAGTCGACTAATGAAAAACTGTTTTTT.

The rearrangement links TRBV7-2 to TRBJ2-3; perhaps TRBD2 as D (6 bases). The V end was cut by 5 bases, the J end by 1 base, with 13 bases between. Germline V gene data show CDR1 as SGHTA and CDR2 as FQGNSA. There are 15 residues in the CDR3. CDR3 protein: CASSVVQRGTDTQYF. The CDR3 DNA reads as TGTGCCAGCAGCGTTGTTCAGCGGGGCACAGATACGCAGTATTTT.

The chain combines TRBV28 with TRBJ1-5, with D possibly TRBD1 on 5 matching bases. The CDR3 extends over 16 amino acids. Germline V CDR1 and CDR2: MDHEN, SYDVKM. Trimming took off 4 bases at V and 1 base at J, with 14 bases between the two ends. The CDR3 nucleotides read TGTGCCAGCAGTTCCCGGGGCCGTCAGAGCAATCAGCCCCAGCATTTT. This encodes CASSSRGRQSNQPQHF. Variable domain in full (rest from reference TRBV28 and TRBJ1-5): DVKVTQSSRYLVKRTGEKVFLECVQDMDHENMFWYRQDPGLGLRLIYFSYDVKMKEKGDIPEGYSVSREKKERFSLILESASTNQTSMYLCASSSRGRQSNQPQHFGDGTRLSIL.

The chain uses TRBV5-8 and TRBJ1-2; D remains unclear. Trimming took off 2 bases at V and 0 bases at J, with 11 bases between the two ends. The V gene's germline CDR1 is SGHTS and CDR2 YDEGEE. This CDR3 comprises 15 residues. As DNA, the CDR3 is TGTGCCAGCAGCTTTGGAACAGCCCCTAACTATGGCTACACCTTC. It yields the protein CASSFGTAPNYGYTF.

This sequence joins TRBV28 and TRBJ1-4; 9 bases line up with TRBD1. Per the germline V gene, CDR1 is MDHEN and CDR2 is SYDVKM. J gave up 7 bases and V 1 base, and 4 bases lay outside the gene matches. This CDR3 has 15 amino acids. CDR3 in amino acids: CASSLSTGGAEKLFF. CDR3 DNA sequence: TGTGCCAGCAGTTTATCGACAGGGGGGGCTGAAAAACTGTTTTTT.

This clone is a singleton in its sample. The chain carries TRBV6-5 and TRBJ1-2, with TRBD1 as a possible D gene (6 bases). CDR1 is MNHEY and CDR2 is SVGAGI in the germline V gene. The CDR3 is 16 amino acids. V gave up 4 bases and J gave up 2 bases, with 17 bases separating them. The CDR3 protein is CASSSIRGASNYGYTF. The CDR3 coding sequence is TGTGCCAGCAGTTCTATCAGGGGCGCTTCCAACTATGGCTACACCTTC.

The V call is TRBV21-1, the J call TRBJ2-3; the table's D gene call, TRBD2, was not cross checked with the DNA. TRBV21-1 is a pseudogene segment. CDR3 length: 20 residues. CDR3 sequence reads: CASSKPPSGGEESSTDTQYF. Here the CDR3 DNA reads TGTGCCAGCAGCAAGCCCCCTAGCGGGGGGGAAGAGTCTAGCACAGATACGCAGTATTTT.

V is TRBV28 and J is TRBJ1-3; D is unclear. CDR1 and CDR2 from the germline V gene are MDHEN and SYDVKM. The CDR3 contains 16 residues. The V and J ends lost 3 bases and 0 bases respectively, with 12 bases between them. In nucleotides, the CDR3 is TGTGCCAGCAGTTTTTCTCCGGGATTCTCTGGAAACACCATATATTTT. It specifies CASSFSPGFSGNTIYF.

V and J are TRBV3-1 (or the pseudogene TRBV3-2) and TRBJ1-5; no firm D call. The germline V gene has CDR1 LGHDT and CDR2 YNNKEL (reference sequence). Trimming took off 1 base at V and 9 bases at J, with 10 bases between the two ends. The CDR3 length is 13 residues. The CDR3 here is CASSQGGVGPQHF. CDR3 coding DNA: TGTGCCAGCAGCCAAGGGGGTGTGGGGCCCCAGCATTTT.

V gene TRBV7-2 combines with J gene TRBJ2-5; 13 positions match TRBD2. The V segment lost 4 bases and the J segment 4 bases; nucleotides outside the gene matches: 3. The CDR3 has 15 residues. From germline, CDR1 is SGHTA and CDR2 FQGNSA. As DNA, the CDR3 is TGTGCCAGCAGCTCCGGGACTAGCGGGGTAGAGACCCAGTACTTC. The encoded protein is CASSSGTSGVETQYF.

The chain uses TRBV18 and TRBJ2-5, with 7 bases fitting TRBD1. The CDR3 runs to 14 residues. J gave up 1 base and V 3 bases, and 2 bases lay outside the gene matches. CDR1 is KGHSH, CDR2 LQKENI, per germline. The CDR3 is CASSPRQGQETQYF. CDR3 sequence (DNA): TGTGCCAGCTCACCGCGACAGGGCCAAGAGACCCAGTACTTC.

The CDR3 here is CASSLGGMGEQYF. In DNA form, the CDR3 reads TGTGCCAGCAGCTTAGGCGGAATGGGAGAGCAGTACTTC. The rearrangement joins TRBV11-2 to TRBJ2-7; D call uncertain. The CDR3 runs to 13 residues. Germline V lookup: CDR1 SGHAT, CDR2 FQNNGV. Trimming stripped 1 base from V and 7 bases from J, with 11 bases between.

The V call is TRBV19, the J call TRBJ2-2; TRBD1 aligns across 7 bases. V trimming: 6 bases; J trimming: 1 base; junction bases outside the gene matches: 8. The CDR3 runs to 16 residues. CDR1 is LNHDA and CDR2 is SQIVND in the germline V gene (reference sequence). The CDR3 spells CASSPRGQENTGELFF. The CDR3, as DNA: TGTGCCAGTAGCCCAAGAGGACAGGAGAACACCGGGGAGCTGTTTTTT.

The chain combines TRBV2 with TRBJ1-5; unclear D gene. Trimming stripped 3 bases from V and 5 bases from J, with 11 bases between. This CDR3 spans 14 amino acids. Germline CDR1 SNHLY, CDR2 FYNNEI. CDR3 residues: CASSDSSDHQPQHF. CDR3 sequence (DNA): TGTGCCAGCAGTGATTCTTCCGACCATCAGCCCCAGCATTTT.

This clone was observed a handful of times. The chain combines TRBV4-2 with TRBJ2-5; unclear D gene. V was trimmed by 1 base and J by 5 bases, leaving 11 bases between them. Germline-derived CDR1 and CDR2 are LGHNA and YNFKEQ. This CDR3 spans 14 amino acids. This chain's CDR3 is CASSQGAETETQYF. CDR3 sequence (DNA): TGTGCCAGCAGCCAAGGTGCAGAAACGGAGACCCAGTACTTC.

V is TRBV27 and J is TRBJ1-2, with a tentative D call TRBD1 (6 bases). The ends were cut back, 2 bases at V and 6 bases at J, with 13 bases in the middle. CDR1 is MNHEY, CDR2 SMNVEV, per germline (reference sequence). The CDR3 contains 14 residues. CDR3 protein: CASSLGGASNGYTF. The CDR3 DNA reads as TGTGCCAGCAGTTTAGGGGGGGCATCAAATGGCTACACCTTC.

The rearrangement uses TRBV20-1 and TRBJ2-7, with D perhaps TRBD2 (6 bases). Germline assignment: CDR1 DFQATT and CDR2 SNEGSKA (reference sequence). The CDR3 sequence is 16 residues long. Deletions cut 3 bases from V and 0 bases from J, with 18 bases between. The DNA for the CDR3 is TGCAGTGCTAGTCAGGGTAGCGGTGGGGGCTCCTACGAGCAGTACTTC. The encoded protein is CSASQGSGGGSYEQYF.